Listed below are T cell receptor beta chains from one sample, sequenced in a study of cytomegalovirus exposure and HLA in healthy donors. Data came from immunoSEQ multiplex PCR; TCRdb stores just in-frame clones and leaves some out. Of 100,000 to 150,000 clones in the sample, 80% to 90% were seen once. Sample: PBMCs. These TCRs come from a man between 35 and 55 years old in good health and CMV-seronegative. CDR3s include the opening cysteine and the closing phenylalanine or tryptophan. The order of the fields is clone size, D gene, J gene, V gene, CDR3 protein, CDR3 DNA. D genes are given only for firm matches. Where a row states a size, it is once, few, many or the class of an expanded clone; other rows omit it.

- | TRBD2 | TRBJ2-1 | TRBV27 | CASRDLAGGQTPYNEQFF | TGTGCCAGCAGGGATCTAGCGGGAGGCCAGACCCCCTACAATGAGCAGTTCTTC
few | - | TRBJ2-1 | TRBV6-5 | CASSLTSGVYNEQFF | TGTGCCAGCAGTCTCACCTCGGGGGTGTACAATGAGCAGTTCTTC
- | TRBD1 | TRBJ1-4 | TRBV30 | CAWSHGTGAAKLFF | TGTGCCTGGAGTCACGGGACAGGGGCGGCAAAACTGTTTTTT
- | TRBD2 | TRBJ2-7 | TRBV9 | CASSVHASGTSYEQYF | TGTGCCAGCAGCGTACACGCTAGCGGGACTTCCTACGAGCAGTACTTC
- | - | TRBJ2-2 | TRBV27 | CASSLWQGSAGELFF | TGTGCCAGCAGTTTATGGCAGGGGAGCGCCGGGGAGCTGTTTTTT
few | TRBD2 | TRBJ2-2 | TRBV5-1 | CASSLLLATNTGELFF | TGCGCCAGCAGCTTGCTACTAGCGACGAACACCGGGGAGCTGTTTTTT
- | - | TRBJ1-1 | TRBV18 | CASSPNSFTEAFF | TGTGCCAGCTCACCAAACAGCTTCACTGAAGCTTTCTTT
- | TRBD1 | TRBJ1-1 | TRBV25-1 | CASRAPTGDTEAFF | TGTGCCAGCAGGGCTCCGACAGGGGACACTGAAGCTTTCTTT
- | - | TRBJ2-1 | TRBV7-9 | CASSLGSGLDEQFF | TGTGCCAGCAGCTTAGGTTCCGGGTTGGATGAGCAGTTCTTC
- | - | TRBJ1-6 | TRBV6-5 | CASREGEGFSPLHF | TGTGCCAGCAGAGAGGGGGAGGGATTCTCACCCCTCCACTTT
few | TRBD1 | TRBJ1-6 | TRBV6-6 | CASSARTGYEGETLHF | TGTGCCAGCAGCGCCCGGACAGGGTATGAGGGTGAGACCCTCCACTTT